This TCR beta chain was sequenced during a study of graft-versus-host responses after intestinal transplantation. Study-wide context: Transplant types were multivisceral, liver-intestinal, or isolated intestinal. Tacrolimus plus steroids were given to all recipients for roughly three years, preceded by anti-thymocyte globulin induction. Overall study results and limits: Circulating GvH clone levels at their peak were associated with HvG declines (early post-transplant). Some GvH clones appeared in ileal mucosa or blood before recipient bone marrow.

The germline V gene has CDR1 SGHAT and CDR2 FQNNGV. V shed 3 bases and J shed 4 bases, with 13 bases lying between them. This CDR3 comprises 14 residues. The assay was immunoSEQ multiplex PCR, and TCRdb's table has in-frame clones only and misses some. The sample includes about 90,000 clones, roughly 80% of them seen just once. A remark on this clone: Its target is unknown.

This sample comprised unstimulated CD4+ T cells sorted from spleen or lymph node cells, obtained before intestinal transplant. The chain has TRBV11-2 and TRBJ2-7; D perhaps matches TRBD2 (5 bases). The receptor was derived from a human donor who received an intestinal transplant. CDR3 amino acids: CASSFRDDLYEQYF. The CDR3 DNA sequence: TGTGCCAGCAGCTTCCGGGATGACCTTTACGAGCAGTACTTC.